This is a list of T cell receptor beta chains from one sample in a study of T-cell memory formation after mild COVID-19. TCRdb called the 5' RACE reads again in MiXCR, with one record for every CDR3 protein. The repertoire holds about half a million distinct CDR3 sequences, with roughly 18% as singletons. The material sequenced was PBMCs or a T cell subset sorted from them (not recorded which). The receptors derive from an adult woman who had mild COVID-19 (a few samples of this study predate the infection). Cell type and time point are not known. Each CDR3 is given with its conserved first and last residue. D genes are given only for firm matches. Rows may omit the clone size; those that give it use once, few, many or a size class.

j_gene,abundance,d_gene,v_gene,CDR3nt,CDR3aa
TRBJ1-3,NA,NA,TRBV12-3/TRBV12-4,TGTGCCAGCAGTTTCCCCCTCGACAGAACTTCTGGAAACACCATATATTTT,CASSFPLDRTSGNTIYF
TRBJ2-6,few,NA,TRBV18,TGTGCCAGCTCCCAATCAGGGGACTCTGGGGCCAACGTCCTGACTTTC,CASSQSGDSGANVLTF
TRBJ2-2,few,TRBD1,TRBV5-1,TGCGCCAGCAGCTTGACCGGGACAGCGTCCTCCGGGGAGCTGTTTTTT,CASSLTGTASSGELFF
TRBJ1-1,few,NA,TRBV18,TGTGCCAGCTCACCACGAGAGGGAGAGGCTGAAGCTTTCTTT,CASSPREGEAEAFF
TRBJ2-7,NA,TRBD2,TRBV6-2/TRBV6-3,TGTGCCAGCAGTTCGAGCGGGGGGCGCTCCTACGAGCAGTACTTC,CASSSSGGRSYEQYF
TRBJ1-1,NA,NA,TRBV6-1,TGTGCCAGCAGTCCCAGGACGGAGGCCTACACTGAAGCTTTCTTT,CASSPRTEAYTEAFF
TRBJ1-6,NA,NA,TRBV7-9,TGTGCCAGCAGCTACACCGGGACGGATAATTCACCCCTCCACTTT,CASSYTGTDNSPLHF
TRBJ2-2,many,NA,TRBV6-4,TGTGCCAGCAGTGGACAGTCCACCGGGGAGCTGTTTTTT,CASSGQSTGELFF
TRBJ1-1,many,NA,TRBV3-1,TGTGCCAGCAGCCAAGGGCCGGGGAACACTGAAGCTTTCTTT,CASSQGPGNTEAFF
TRBJ1-1,NA,NA,TRBV28,TGTGCCAGCAGTTTATCATCGGTGATGAACACTGAAGCTTTCTTT,CASSLSSVMNTEAFF
TRBJ2-7,few,NA,TRBV30,TGTGCCTGGAGTCGAGCCTACGAGCAGTACTTC,CAWSRAYEQYF
TRBJ1-2,NA,NA,TRBV12-3/TRBV12-4,TGTGCCAGCAGTTTGTCGGGGTTTGATGGCTACACCTTC,CASSLSGFDGYTF
TRBJ2-7,few,NA,TRBV2,TGTGCCAGCAGTCGGACTGCGAGCTCCTACGAGCAGTACTTC,CASSRTASSYEQYF
TRBJ2-3,few,NA,TRBV24-1,TGTGCCACCGGGATACAAGGGACAGATACGCAGTATTTT,CATGIQGTDTQYF
TRBJ2-5,NA,NA,TRBV5-1,TGCGCCAGCAGCTTGTTGGCCCAGTACTTC,CASSLLAQYF
TRBJ2-3,NA,TRBD2,TRBV9,TGTGCCAGCAGCCCAAGGGATGGGACTAGAACTTACACAGATACGCAGTATTTT,CASSPRDGTRTYTDTQYF
TRBJ2-7,NA,TRBD2,TRBV12-3/TRBV12-4,TGTGCCAGCAGTTTCGGGGGGACCCCCAAACAGTACTTC,CASSFGGTPKQYF
TRBJ2-6,few,TRBD1,TRBV6-5,TGTGCCAGCAGTTACTCGGACAGGGGGTTCGGGGCCAACGTCCTGACTTTC,CASSYSDRGFGANVLTF
TRBJ2-7,NA,NA,TRBV12-3/TRBV12-4,TGTGCCAGCAGCATAGGGACCCTCTACGAGCAGTACTTC,CASSIGTLYEQYF
TRBJ2-4,NA,NA,TRBV5-1,TGCGCCAGCAGTCCGGAGTTAGCCAAAAACATTCAGTACTTC,CASSPELAKNIQYF
TRBJ1-5,NA,TRBD1,TRBV18,TGTGCCAGCTCAACAGGGGGCGAGGGCAATCAGCCCCAGCATTTT,CASSTGGEGNQPQHF
TRBJ1-1,few,TRBD1,TRBV19,TGTGCCAGTGGGACAGGGAAAGGGGCTGAAGCTTTCTTT,CASGTGKGAEAFF
TRBJ2-7,NA,NA,TRBV5-1,TGCGCCAGCAGCTCAGGCAGGTCCAACTACGAGCAGTACTTC,CASSSGRSNYEQYF
TRBJ1-2,NA,TRBD1,TRBV7-9,TGTGCCAGCAGCTGGACAGGAGCTAACTATGGCTACACCTTC,CASSWTGANYGYTF
TRBJ2-5,NA,TRBD1,TRBV24-1,TGTGCCACCAGTGATTTTAACAGGGGGGAGACCCAGTACTTC,CATSDFNRGETQYF
TRBJ2-7,few,TRBD1,TRBV3-1,TGTGCCAGCAGCCCGCACAGGGGAAGGTCCTACGAGCAGTACTTC,CASSPHRGRSYEQYF
TRBJ1-5,few,NA,TRBV5-1,TGCGCCAGCAGCCCGGGGGATAGCAATCAGCCCCAGCATTTT,CASSPGDSNQPQHF
TRBJ1-2,NA,TRBD1,TRBV2,TGTGCCGGACAGGGGACCAACTATGGCTACACCTTC,CAGQGTNYGYTF
TRBJ2-7,NA,NA,TRBV6-2/TRBV6-3,TGTGCCAGCAGTTGGAAGGCCCCCGCCGTCGAGCAGTACTTC,CASSWKAPAVEQYF